The sequence of this T cell receptor (beta chain) was determined in a study of beta chain features in type 1 diabetes. Findings and limits, study-wide: Over-representation of high TCR-expressing cells was a possible consequence of cDNA sequencing. Moderate but significant shortening of TCRB CDR3s was recorded in all four CD4+ subsets from Type 1 diabetes patients.

CDR1 is SGHAT, CDR2 FQNNGV, per germline. There are 19 residues in the CDR3. The V and J ends lost 5 bases and 5 bases, in that order; junction bases with no gene match: 18. Every bit of the isolated RNA underwent reverse transcription, so sequencing read expressed TCRB transcripts. Libraries were prepared by immunoSEQ multiplex PCR; TCRdb keeps only in-frame clonotypes and omits some of them. The sample includes over 40,000 clones, 65% to 80% of them seen just once. As concerns this clone: Its antigen is currently unknown.

The V gene is TRBV11-2, the J gene TRBJ2-1, with TRBD2 identical over 10 bases. Specimen: Tregs from blood. The TCR sequence derives from a man between 25 and 39 years old with type 1 diabetes. Some clones in this sample may be carry-over from other donors' samples. CDR3 coding DNA: TGTGCCAGCAGCCGGAGGGGACTAGCGTTATCAGGGCCGAACAATGAGCAGTTCTTC. Protein product: CASSRRGLALSGPNNEQFF.